Listed here are 9 T cell receptor beta chains from one sample, sequenced in a study of blood T cell repertoires in COVID-19. TCRdb keeps only in-frame clones here, not all; method: immunoSEQ multiplex PCR. The data hold about 70,000 clones, with 75% to 85% observed a single time. The sample taken for sequencing was peripheral blood. The receptor set was obtained from a woman aged 70-85 years with acute or convalescent COVID-19.

The chain couples TRBV9 to TRBJ1-6, with 7 bases lining up with TRBD1. Germline-derived CDR1 and CDR2 are SGDLS and YYNGEE. With V trimmed by 3 bases and J by 7 bases, 10 bases remained unmatched. The CDR3 sequence is 16 residues long. This CDR3 reads CASSGVGTARNSPLHF. The DNA of the CDR3 is TGTGCCAGCAGCGGGGTGGGGACAGCCAGAAATTCACCCCTCCACTTT.

CDR3 region: CASSPLGRGSEQYF. CDR3 bases: TGTGCCAGCTCACCACTTGGCAGGGGTTCCGAGCAGTACTTC. The chain couples TRBV18 to TRBJ2-7; a weak D match, TRBD1 (6 bases). CDR3 length: 14 residues. The germline V gene has CDR1 KGHSH and CDR2 LQKENI. The ends were cut back, 1 base at V and 6 bases at J, with 13 bases in the middle.

The chain has TRBV20-1 and TRBJ2-7; no reliable D call. The germline V gene encodes CDR1 DFQATT and CDR2 SNEGSKA (reference sequence). The CDR3 consists of 11 residues. Trimming cost V 5 bases and J 4 bases, with 9 bases left between them. The CDR3: CSAPFRYEQYF. DNA for the CDR3: TGCAGTGCTCCTTTTCGGTACGAGCAGTACTTC.

The V gene is TRBV28, the J gene TRBJ1-4, with a possible D match to TRBD1 (5 bases). The CDR3 spans 16 residues. The germline gives CDR1 MDHEN, CDR2 SYDVKM. Trimming removed 4 bases at V and 3 bases at J, with 15 bases between. The CDR3 sequence: CASSSIGSTANEKLFF. For the CDR3, the DNA is TGTGCCAGCAGTTCCATCGGATCGACAGCTAATGAAAAACTGTTTTTT.

This clone was seen only a few times. The CDR3 bases are TGTGCCAGCAGCCCCCTTACCCAGGGAGGGGACGACAATCAGCCCCAGCATTTT. Translation gives CASSPLTQGGDDNQPQHF. The chain combines TRBV28 with TRBJ1-5; weak D call: TRBD1 (5 bases). The CDR3 is 18 amino acids. Germline V gene lookup returns CDR1 MDHEN and CDR2 SYDVKM. V was trimmed by 6 bases and J by 3 bases, leaving 24 bases between them.

The chain is built from TRBV7-8 and TRBJ1-6; D is uncertain. Trimming cost V 1 base and J 6 bases, with 13 bases left between them. Germline CDR1 reads SGHVS; CDR2 reads FQNEAQ. CDR3 length equals 16 residues. CDR3 DNA sequence: TGTGCCAGCAGCTTAGTCAGCAGGCACATTAATTCACCCCTCCACTTT. Protein sequence: CASSLVSRHINSPLHF.

The chain links TRBV11-3 to TRBJ1-2; no clear D gene. Germline CDR1 is SGHNT and CDR2 is YENEEA. The CDR3 is made up of 15 amino acids. Trimming took off 1 base at V and 0 bases at J, with 9 bases between the two ends. CDR3 loop: CASSLVGSSNYGYTF. For the CDR3, the DNA is TGTGCCAGCAGCTTAGTTGGCAGTTCTAACTATGGCTACACCTTC.

This chain connects TRBV5-6 to TRBJ1-1, with D hard to call. Germline V CDR1 and CDR2: SGHDT, YYEEEE. The V gene lost 6 bases and the J gene lost 0 bases, with 15 bases spanning the gap. This CDR3 contains 15 residues. CDR3 loop: CASTLEGGLNTEAFF. The CDR3 nucleotides are TGTGCCAGCACTCTTGAAGGCGGGTTGAACACTGAAGCTTTCTTT.

This chain joins TRBV6-5 and TRBJ2-7; weak D call: TRBD1 (7 bases). Germline CDR1 and CDR2: MNHEY and SVGAGI. The V end was cut by 7 bases, the J end by 1 base, with 14 bases between. The CDR3 is 14 residues long. CDR3 in DNA: TGTGCCAGCAACGGAGGGGACAGTTCCTACGAGCAGTACTTC. It is translated as CASNGGDSSYEQYF.